A selection of T cell receptor beta chains follows, all from one sample in a study of control samples from healthy donors and cancer patients. Clones were sequenced by immunoSEQ multiplex PCR, and TCRdb holds only the in-frame ones, with some missing. In the table there are roughly 180,000 clones, approximately 92% of which are singletons. Sequenced material: blood. The receptors were sampled from a woman aged 40 to 50 in good health. The CDR3 runs from the conserved cysteine through the conserved F or W. Fields, in order: J gene, clone size, V gene, D gene, CDR3 protein, CDR3 DNA. A D gene is named only where the DNA matches it firmly. Not all rows give a size; the values are once, few, many and, for expanded clones, a class.

TRBJ1-6 | . | TRBV5-4 | TRBD1 | CASSLGDRNSPLHF | TGTGCCAGCAGCTTGGGGGACAGGAATTCACCCCTCCACTTT
TRBJ2-7 | once | TRBV7-6 | . | CASSLAPEGTGGYEQYF | TGTGCCAGCAGCTTAGCGCCGGAGGGCACCGGGGGCTACGAGCAGTACTTC
TRBJ1-2 | . | TRBV3-1/TRBV3-2 | . | CASSQDPGTNYGYTF | TGTGCCAGCAGCCAAGACCCGGGTACTAACTATGGCTACACCTTC
TRBJ2-1 | . | TRBV2 | TRBD1 | CASSEVRGRDRPYNEQFF | TGTGCCAGCAGTGAAGTTAGAGGAAGGGACAGACCATACAATGAGCAGTTCTTC
TRBJ2-1 | once | TRBV19 | . | CASSIGTDEQFF | TGTGCCAGTAGTATAGGGACCGATGAGCAGTTCTTC
TRBJ2-1 | . | TRBV5-5 | TRBD1 | CASSLEGQEDAMGQFF | TGTGCCAGCAGCTTGGAGGGACAGGAGGATGCAATGGGACAGTTCTTC
TRBJ2-3 | . | TRBV14 | TRBD1 | CASRRTGSDTQYF | TGTGCCAGCAGGCGGACAGGGTCAGATACGCAGTATTTT
TRBJ2-5 | . | TRBV12-5 | . | CASGSPGWGETQYF | TGTGCTAGTGGCTCCCCGGGTTGGGGAGAGACCCAGTACTTC
TRBJ2-1 | . | TRBV15 | . | CATSRELQDNEQFF | TGTGCCACCAGCAGAGAACTACAGGACAATGAGCAGTTCTTC
TRBJ1-5 | . | TRBV24-1 | . | CATSDPDRRNQPQHF | TGTGCCACCAGTGATCCCGACAGGAGAAATCAGCCCCAGCATTTT
TRBJ2-5 | once | TRBV25-1 | . | CASSPLRGSTEETQYF | TGTGCCAGCAGTCCTCTTCGGGGATCGACGGAAGAGACCCAGTACTTC
TRBJ2-1 | . | TRBV5-1 | TRBD2 | CASSSKPSGEGYNEQFF | TGCGCCAGCAGCTCCAAGCCTAGCGGGGAAGGGTACAATGAGCAGTTCTTC
TRBJ1-1 | . | TRBV5-6 | . | CASSFQGLYTEAFF | TGTGCCAGCAGCTTCCAGGGTTTATACACTGAAGCTTTCTTT
TRBJ1-4 | . | TRBV15 | . | CATRRGEYEKLFF | TGTGCCACTAGGAGGGGGGAATATGAAAAACTGTTTTTT
TRBJ2-6 | . | TRBV6-4 | . | CASSPSTGANVLTF | TGTGCCAGCAGTCCCTCCACAGGGGCCAACGTCCTGACTTTC
TRBJ1-1 | . | TRBV5-8 | . | CASSLVRGDTEAFF | TGTGCCAGCAGCTTGGTTAGGGGTGACACTGAAGCTTTCTTT
TRBJ1-2 | . | TRBV28 | TRBD1 | CASSFVGTGFAYTF | TGTGCCAGCAGTTTTGTCGGGACAGGGTTTGCCTACACCTTC
TRBJ1-1 | . | TRBV29-1 | . | CSVRGMNTEAFF | TGCAGCGTTCGGGGGATGAACACTGAAGCTTTCTTT
TRBJ1-2 | . | TRBV3-1/TRBV3-2 | . | CASSPERHSYTF | TGTGCCAGCAGCCCCGAGAGACATAGCTACACCTTC
TRBJ1-1 | . | TRBV10-3 | . | CAISEWENTEAFF | TGTGCCATCAGTGAGTGGGAGAACACTGAAGCTTTCTTT
TRBJ2-7 | . | TRBV6-4 | . | CASSDSMGYEQYF | TGTGCCAGCAGTGACTCGATGGGCTACGAGCAGTACTTC
TRBJ1-5 | . | TRBV19 | . | CASSIVGRQAPQPQHF | TGTGCCAGTAGTATAGTTGGGCGACAGGCACCCCAGCCCCAGCATTTT
TRBJ1-3 | . | TRBV6-2/TRBV6-3 | . | CASSPDSYGNTIYF | TGTGCCAGCAGTCCGGACAGTTATGGAAACACCATATATTTT
TRBJ2-7 | . | TRBV18 | . | CASSPAVPGVENEQYF | TGTGCCAGCTCCCCGGCCGTCCCGGGGGTAGAAAACGAGCAGTACTTC
TRBJ1-1 | . | TRBV6-1 | . | CASSEATENTEAFF | TGTGCCAGCAGTGAAGCGACAGAGAACACTGAAGCTTTCTTT
TRBJ1-2 | . | TRBV29-1 | TRBD1 | CSVSQGAVYGYTF | TGCAGCGTTTCGCAGGGGGCGGTCTATGGCTACACCTTC
TRBJ2-2 | . | TRBV7-6 | . | CASSLAEGRGTGELFF | TGTGCCAGCAGCTTGGCCGAAGGTAGAGGGACCGGGGAGCTGTTTTTT
TRBJ1-5 | once | TRBV11-2 | . | CASSSDSYSNQPQHF | TGTGCCAGCAGCTCGGACAGCTATAGCAATCAGCCCCAGCATTTT
TRBJ2-7 | once | TRBV3-1/TRBV3-2 | TRBD2 | CASSPSGGFFDEQYF | TGTGCCAGCAGCCCCAGCGGGGGGTTTTTCGACGAGCAGTACTTC
TRBJ1-6 | . | TRBV12-5 | . | CASGHGRGNSPLHF | TGTGCTAGTGGTCACGGCCGGGGTAATTCACCCCTCCACTTT
TRBJ1-1 | . | TRBV5-1 | . | CASSSGQRNTEAFF | TGCGCCAGCAGCTCCGGACAGAGGAACACTGAAGCTTTCTTT
TRBJ1-2 | . | TRBV5-6 | TRBD1 | CASSSEPGQGYGYTF | TGTGCCAGCAGCTCAGAACCGGGACAGGGCTATGGCTACACCTTC
TRBJ2-1 | . | TRBV5-4 | . | CAYQGGYNEQFF | TGTGCCTACCAAGGCGGATACAATGAGCAGTTCTTC
TRBJ2-1 | . | TRBV2 | . | CASSRMAVEDEQFF | TGTGCCAGCAGTCGGATGGCGGTTGAGGATGAGCAGTTCTTC
TRBJ1-2 | . | TRBV28 | . | CASSPLSYGYTF | TGTGCCAGCAGCCCTTTGAGCTATGGCTACACCTTC
TRBJ2-1 | . | TRBV5-1 | . | CASSLGGQTYNEQFF | TGCGCCAGCAGCTTGGGTGGGCAGACCTACAATGAGCAGTTCTTC
TRBJ1-5 | . | TRBV2 | . | CASSPGGRQPQHF | TGTGCCAGCAGTCCAGGTGGGCGGCAGCCCCAGCATTTT
TRBJ1-2 | . | TRBV18 | TRBD1 | CASSPTGGDGYTF | TGTGCCAGCTCACCAACAGGGGGGGATGGCTACACCTTC
TRBJ2-7 | . | TRBV5-6 | . | CASSLRDLGVPYEQYF | TGTGCCAGCAGCTTGAGGGACCTGGGGGTTCCCTACGAGCAGTACTTC
TRBJ2-2 | . | TRBV2 | TRBD2 | CAKASGGSTGELFF | TGTGCCAAGGCTAGCGGGGGGAGCACCGGGGAGCTGTTTTTT